In this sample, the clone carrying this T cell receptor (beta chain) turned up a few times. Its antigen is undetermined. This sample was included in a study of cytomegalovirus exposure and HLA in healthy donors. Study-wide results and limits: Altogether, 160 or so TCR beta chains were recorded as cytomegalovirus-associated. Using the classifier, cytomegalovirus status was reportedly diagnosed with high specificity and sensitivity.

Germline CDR1 reads SGHVS; CDR2 reads FNYEAQ. Trimming stripped 0 bases from V and 10 bases from J, with 12 bases between. This CDR3 is 13 amino acids long. Repertoires were generated with immunoSEQ multiplex PCR, while TCRdb's copy carries only in-frame clones and drops some. The repertoire includes about 110,000 clones, more than 70% of them detected once, and less than 2.5% sits in the top ten. The donors were members of the roughly 120-subject validation cohort (separate from the approximately 670-subject first cohort). The clonotype comes from a young woman in good health and CMV-seronegative. The chain joins TRBV7-6 to TRBJ1-1, with a weak D call TRBD1 (6 bases). Sample: PBMCs. Here the CDR3 DNA reads TGTGCCAGCAGCTTAGCGCTCGGACAGACAGCTTTCTTT. The encoded protein is CASSLALGQTAFF.